The present T cell receptor (beta chain) was sequenced within a study of cytomegalovirus exposure and HLA in healthy donors. Study conclusions and caveats: Accurate predictions that matched the HLA-A and HLA-B alleles of most subjects were reportedly made from TCR beta sequences. Several top significant clusters appeared, in a later analysis, to be linked to common viral pathogens. In vitro experiments confirmed that three CMV-associated chains were specific for CMV antigens.

Trimming removed 3 bases at V and 7 bases at J, with 12 bases between. This CDR3 has 13 residues. Germline loops: CDR1 MRHNA, CDR2 SNTAGT. Regarding this clone: Its antigen is currently unknown. Other DNA sequences in this specimen translate into the identical CDR3.

A multiplex PCR was run with 60 Vbeta primers and 13 Jbeta primers. Assay used: immunoSEQ multiplex PCR; TCRdb lists only in-frame clones, some missing. The sample totals 130,000 or so clones. V gene TRBV6-4 combines with J gene TRBJ1-2; tentatively, D is TRBD1 (6 bases). The source material was PBMCs. The sequence was collected from a young woman in good health and CMV-seronegative. CDR3 DNA sequence: TGTGCCAGCAGTGATCCTAGGACAGTTGGCTACACCTTC. Its protein product is CASSDPRTVGYTF.